Detailed here is one T cell receptor beta chain. Its antigen is unknown. Other nucleotide sequences from this sample produce the same CDR3. Time point: week 5, during vaccination. Each dose delivered 300 ug of mutant IDH1 20-mer peptide subcutaneously with imiquimod. The table came from immunoSEQ multiplex PCR; TCRdb's copy has only in-frame clones and leaves some out. The table has 52,000 or so clones, approximately 86% seen once. These data come from a study of a mutant IDH1 vaccine in newly diagnosed glioma. V was pared by 2 bases and J by 4 bases, with 11 bases between. The CDR3 consists of 14 residues. The germline V gene encodes CDR1 MNHEY and CDR2 SVGAGI.

The chain is built from TRBV6-5 and TRBJ1-1; D may be TRBD1 (5 bases). The receptor comes from a woman aged 18-35 years with glioma. Some clones in this sample may be carry-over from other donors' samples. The material was PBMCs, obtained from a glioma patient whose treatment included an IDH1 peptide vaccine. The DNA for the CDR3 is TGTGCCAGCAGTTACCGGGGGTCAGGCACTGAAGCTTTCTTT. It specifies CASSYRGSGTEAFF.